This T cell receptor beta chain was recorded in a study of OX40 agonist ivuxolimab in advanced cancers. At the level of the study: Clinicians treated patients with ivuxolimab, an agonistic anti-OX40 (CD134) antibody. Patient treatment consisted of intravenous ivuxolimab administration every 2 weeks at 0.01 to 10 mg/kg.

Overall study results and limits: Expanded clones were, on average, more numerous among CD8+ T cells than CD4+. Antigen specificity remained undetermined for the expanded peripheral T cells.

The repertoire was sequenced with immunoSEQ multiplex PCR; TCRdb's copy has only in-frame clones and lacks some. This table holds 85,000 or so clones, around 85% found once. The CDR3 length is 15 residues. Trimming at V came to 4 bases and at J to 3 bases, leaving 6 bases not matched to a gene. Germline lookup yields CDR1 MDHEN and CDR2 SYDVKM. Concerning this clone: Its target is not known. The sample carries other DNA sequences with the same CDR3.

V is TRBV28 and J is TRBJ1-2; TRBD1 matches 9 bases. Sequencing was performed on CD4+ or CD8+ T cells sorted from blood, taken in a trial of the OX40 agonist ivuxolimab. The TCR sequence derives from an adult with an advanced solid tumor such as melanoma, head and neck, liver or kidney cancer. Here the CDR3 DNA reads TGTGCCAGCAGTTCACCGGGACAGGGTGACTATGGCTACACCTTC. It translates to CASSSPGQGDYGYTF.